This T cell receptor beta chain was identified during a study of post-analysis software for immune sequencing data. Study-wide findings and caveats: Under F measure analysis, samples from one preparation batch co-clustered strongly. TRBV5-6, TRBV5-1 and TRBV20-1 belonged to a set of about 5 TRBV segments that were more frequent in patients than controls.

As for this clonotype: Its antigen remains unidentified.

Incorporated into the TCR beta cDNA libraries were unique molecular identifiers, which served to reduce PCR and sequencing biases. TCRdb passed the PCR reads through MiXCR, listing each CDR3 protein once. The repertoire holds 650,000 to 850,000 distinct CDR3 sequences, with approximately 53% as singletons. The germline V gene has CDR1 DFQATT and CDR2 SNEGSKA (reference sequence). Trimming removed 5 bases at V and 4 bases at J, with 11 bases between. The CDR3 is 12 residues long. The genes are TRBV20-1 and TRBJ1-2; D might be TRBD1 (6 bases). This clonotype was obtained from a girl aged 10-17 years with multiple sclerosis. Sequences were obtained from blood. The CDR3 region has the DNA TGCAGTGCTGGCGGGGGCCCCTATGGCTACACCTTC. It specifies CSAGGGPYGYTF.